This TCR beta chain appears in the sequencing data of a study of naive and memory T cell subsets. Findings of the study overall: RNA-based TCR counts may shift with T cell activation and differentiation. Especially in CD8 cells, naive repertoires contained a few larger clonotypes, possibly CD45RA-re-expressing memory cells. Gini index rose across naive, CM, EM and EMRA in CD4 and CD8.

Regarding this clonotype: The antigen is undetermined.

After the first PCR, alpha and beta chain libraries were processed separately. Both TRBC1 and TRBC2 were covered by a beta constant-region primer of two equimolar oligonucleotides. Four rounds of PCR amplified the ligated cDNA using nested alpha and beta constant-region primers plus SP2. An oligonucleotide with the SP2 primer and a 12-nucleotide UMI was ligated to the cDNA 3' end. TCRdb reprocessed the UMI-ligation and nested PCR reads with MiXCR, giving one entry per CDR3 protein. The sample holds 99,000 or so distinct CDR3 sequences; about 14% are singletons and the top ten take approximately 3%. Germline V lookup: CDR1 SEHNR, CDR2 FQNEAQ (reference sequence). Trimming took 5 bases from V and 5 from J, leaving 18 bases between them. The CDR3 runs to 15 residues.

The receptor comes from a human donor in good health. Sequenced material: naive CD8+ T cells from blood. The chain employs TRBV7-9 and TRBJ2-5, with TRBD2 as a possible D gene (5 bases). CDR3 in amino acids: CASSGIPRGLETQYF. For the CDR3, the DNA is TGTGCCAGCAGCGGGATCCCACGAGGACTGGAGACCCAGTACTTC.